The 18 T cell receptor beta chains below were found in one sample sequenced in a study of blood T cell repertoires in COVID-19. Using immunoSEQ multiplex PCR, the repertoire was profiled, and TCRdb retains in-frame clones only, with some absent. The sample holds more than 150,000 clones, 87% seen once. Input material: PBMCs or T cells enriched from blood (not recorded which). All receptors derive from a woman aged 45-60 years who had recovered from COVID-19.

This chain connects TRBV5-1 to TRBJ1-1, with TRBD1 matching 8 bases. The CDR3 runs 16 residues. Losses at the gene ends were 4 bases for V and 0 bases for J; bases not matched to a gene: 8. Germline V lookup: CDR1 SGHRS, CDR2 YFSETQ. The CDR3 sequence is CASSTARQGMNTEAFF. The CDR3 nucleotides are TGCGCCAGCAGCACAGCACGACAGGGGATGAACACTGAAGCTTTCTTT.

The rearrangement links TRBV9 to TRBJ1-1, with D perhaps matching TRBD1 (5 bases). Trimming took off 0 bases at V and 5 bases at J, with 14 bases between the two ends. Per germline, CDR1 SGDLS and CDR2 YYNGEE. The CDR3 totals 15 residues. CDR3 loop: CASSVGPGTSTEAFF. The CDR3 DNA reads TGTGCCAGCAGCGTAGGACCAGGGACTAGTACTGAAGCTTTCTTT.

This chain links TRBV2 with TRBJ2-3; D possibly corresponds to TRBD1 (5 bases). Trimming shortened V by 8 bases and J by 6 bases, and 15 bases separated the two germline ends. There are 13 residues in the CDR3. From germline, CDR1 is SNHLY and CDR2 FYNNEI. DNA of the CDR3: TGTGCCAGCGTTTTCAGGGAATCCGATACGCAGTATTTT. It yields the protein CASVFRESDTQYF.

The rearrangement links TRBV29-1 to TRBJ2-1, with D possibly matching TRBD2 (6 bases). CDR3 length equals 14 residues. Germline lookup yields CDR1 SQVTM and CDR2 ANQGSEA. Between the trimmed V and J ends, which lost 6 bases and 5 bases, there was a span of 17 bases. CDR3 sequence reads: CSVWQLGEDNEQFF. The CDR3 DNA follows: TGCAGCGTCTGGCAGCTAGGGGAGGACAATGAGCAGTTCTTC.

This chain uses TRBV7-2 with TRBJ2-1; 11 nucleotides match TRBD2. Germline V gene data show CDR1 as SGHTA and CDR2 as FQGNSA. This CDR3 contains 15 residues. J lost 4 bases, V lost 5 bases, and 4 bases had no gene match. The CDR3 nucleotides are TGTGCCAGCAGCCGGGGACTAGCGGAATACAATGAGCAGTTCTTC. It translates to CASSRGLAEYNEQFF.

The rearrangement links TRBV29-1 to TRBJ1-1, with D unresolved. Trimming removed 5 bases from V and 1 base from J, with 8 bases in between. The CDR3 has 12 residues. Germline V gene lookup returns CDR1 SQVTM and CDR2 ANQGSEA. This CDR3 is CSVLEENTEAFF. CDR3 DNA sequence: TGCAGCGTTTTAGAGGAGAACACTGAAGCTTTCTTT. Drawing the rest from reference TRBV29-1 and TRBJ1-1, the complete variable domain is SAVISQKPSRDICQRGTSLTIQCQVDSQVTMMFWYRQQPGQSLTLIATANQGSEATYESGFVIDKFPISRPNLTFSTLTVSNMSPEDSSIYLCSVLEENTEAFFGQGTRLTVV.

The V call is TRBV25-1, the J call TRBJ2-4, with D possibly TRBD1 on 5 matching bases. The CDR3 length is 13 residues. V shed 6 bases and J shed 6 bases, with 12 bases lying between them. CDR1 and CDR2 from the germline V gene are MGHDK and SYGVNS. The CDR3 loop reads CASRGIRGNIQYF. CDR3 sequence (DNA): TGTGCCAGCAGGGGAATAAGGGGAAACATTCAGTACTTC.

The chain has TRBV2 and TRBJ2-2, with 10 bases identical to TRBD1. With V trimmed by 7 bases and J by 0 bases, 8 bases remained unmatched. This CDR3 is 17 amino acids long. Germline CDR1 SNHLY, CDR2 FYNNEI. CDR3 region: CASTNRGTGANTGELFF. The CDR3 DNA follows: TGTGCCAGCACCAACCGCGGGACAGGGGCGAACACCGGGGAGCTGTTTTTT.

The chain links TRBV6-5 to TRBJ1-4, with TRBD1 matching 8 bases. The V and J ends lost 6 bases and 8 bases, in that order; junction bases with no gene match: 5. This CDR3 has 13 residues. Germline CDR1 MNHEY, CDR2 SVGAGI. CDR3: CASRDRVEEKLFF. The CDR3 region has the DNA TGTGCCAGCAGGGACAGGGTAGAGGAAAAACTGTTTTTT.

CDR3 protein: CSVAGLETQYF. The CDR3 nucleotides read TGCAGCGTTGCGGGATTGGAGACCCAGTACTTC. This chain links TRBV29-1 with TRBJ2-5, with D tentatively TRBD2 (5 bases). The V gene's germline CDR1 is SQVTM and CDR2 ANQGSEA. The CDR3 extends over 11 amino acids. V shed 4 bases and J shed 5 bases, with 8 bases lying between them.

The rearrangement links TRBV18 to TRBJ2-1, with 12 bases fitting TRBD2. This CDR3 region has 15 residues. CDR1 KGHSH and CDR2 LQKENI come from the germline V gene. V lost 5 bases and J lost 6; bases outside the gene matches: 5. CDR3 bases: TGTGCCAGCTCAGAACTAGCGGGAGGTACCAATGAGCAGTTCTTC. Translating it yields CASSELAGGTNEQFF.

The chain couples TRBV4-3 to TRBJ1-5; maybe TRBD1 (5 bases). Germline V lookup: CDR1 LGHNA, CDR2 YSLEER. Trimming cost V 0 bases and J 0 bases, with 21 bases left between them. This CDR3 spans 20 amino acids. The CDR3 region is CASSQDLTGFDSYSNQPQHF. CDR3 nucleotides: TGCGCCAGCAGCCAAGATCTTACGGGCTTTGACAGTTATAGCAATCAGCCCCAGCATTTT.

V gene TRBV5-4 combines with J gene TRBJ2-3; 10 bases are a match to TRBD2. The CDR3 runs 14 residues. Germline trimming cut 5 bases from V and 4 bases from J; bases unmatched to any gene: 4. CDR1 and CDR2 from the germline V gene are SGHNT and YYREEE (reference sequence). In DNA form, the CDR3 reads TGTGCCAGCAGGTCTAGCGGGAGACCAGATACGCAGTATTTT. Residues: CASRSSGRPDTQYF.

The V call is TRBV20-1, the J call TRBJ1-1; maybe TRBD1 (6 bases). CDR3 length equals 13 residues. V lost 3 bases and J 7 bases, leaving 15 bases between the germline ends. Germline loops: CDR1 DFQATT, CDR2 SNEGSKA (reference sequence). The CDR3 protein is CSASPATGIEAFF. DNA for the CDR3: TGCAGTGCTAGTCCCGCAACAGGGATTGAAGCTTTCTTT.

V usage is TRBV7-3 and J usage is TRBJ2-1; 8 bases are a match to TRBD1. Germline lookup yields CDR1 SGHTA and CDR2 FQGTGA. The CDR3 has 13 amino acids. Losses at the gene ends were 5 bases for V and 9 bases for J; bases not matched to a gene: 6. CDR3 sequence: CASSPRTGSEQFF. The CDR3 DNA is TGTGCCAGCAGCCCTCGGACAGGGAGTGAGCAGTTCTTC.

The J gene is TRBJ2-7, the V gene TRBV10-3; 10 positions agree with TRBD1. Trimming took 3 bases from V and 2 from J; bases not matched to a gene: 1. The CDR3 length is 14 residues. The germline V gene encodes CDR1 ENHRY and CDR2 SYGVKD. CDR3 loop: CAISEGQGAYEQYF. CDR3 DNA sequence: TGTGCCATCAGTGAAGGACAGGGGGCCTACGAGCAGTACTTC.

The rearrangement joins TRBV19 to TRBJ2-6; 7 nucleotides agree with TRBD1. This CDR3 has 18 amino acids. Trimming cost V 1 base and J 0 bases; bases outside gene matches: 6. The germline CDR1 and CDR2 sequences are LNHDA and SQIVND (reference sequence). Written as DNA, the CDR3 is TGTGCCAGTAGTATAGGGGGGACAGCGAGCTCTGGGGCCAACGTCCTGACTTTC. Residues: CASSIGGTASSGANVLTF. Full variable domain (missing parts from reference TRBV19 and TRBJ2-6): DGGITQSPKYLFRKEGQNVTLSCEQNLNHDAMYWYRQDPGQGLRLIYYSQIVNDFQKGDIAEGYSVSREKKESFPLTVTSAQKNPTAFYLCASSIGGTASSGANVLTFGAGSRLTVL.

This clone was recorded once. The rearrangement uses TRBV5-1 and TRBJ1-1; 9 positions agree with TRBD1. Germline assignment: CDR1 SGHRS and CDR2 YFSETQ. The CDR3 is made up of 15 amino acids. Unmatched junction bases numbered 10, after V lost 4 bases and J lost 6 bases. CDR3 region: CASSVGQGWESEAFF. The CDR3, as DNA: TGCGCCAGCAGCGTAGGACAGGGGTGGGAATCTGAAGCTTTCTTT.